These T cell receptor beta chains were read from a single sample in a study of T-cell memory formation after mild COVID-19. One entry per CDR3 protein results from TCRdb running MiXCR on the 5' RACE reads. The sample consists of some 490,000 distinct CDR3 sequences, about 20% of them appearing once. Sequencing used PBMCs or a T cell subset sorted from them (not recorded which). These receptors were collected from an adult woman who had mild COVID-19 (a few samples of this study predate the infection). Cell type and time point are not known. The conserved cysteine and the conserved F or W are not part of the CDR3 here. D genes are given only for firm matches.

TRBV19 | - | ASSRGPSRDEKLF
TRBV27 | - | ASSRDKGSYNEQF
TRBV12-3/TRBV12-4 | - | ASSFGWTATLNYGYT
TRBV6-1 | - | ASSEARRFTAEAF
TRBV6-5 | TRBD1 | ASSHTTGGVYEQY
TRBV5-1 | - | ASSFSYEQY
TRBV6-2/TRBV6-3 | - | ASSYRSTTTKNIQY
TRBV7-9 | TRBD1 | ASSHIPTGGEKLF
TRBV12-3/TRBV12-4 | - | ASTSRRGSYNEQF
TRBV7-2 | - | ASSIPVFGGTWEAF
TRBV7-9 | - | ASSTRRDTETQY
TRBV12-3/TRBV12-4 | TRBD1 | ASSSTGAGSQPQH
TRBV5-4 | TRBD2 | ASSILLGRGWEQF
TRBV4-3 | - | ASSQGTSFYEQY
TRBV7-9 | - | ASSSGLAIVEQF
TRBV4-3 | TRBD2 | ASSHGTSGRVTNEQF
TRBV29-1 | TRBD2 | SVGRGSPYEQY